These T cell receptor beta chains were read from a single sample in a study of T cell repertoires in cytomegalovirus infection. TCRdb analysed the reads with MiXCR anew, one entry per CDR3 protein. The sample lists about 310,000 distinct CDR3 sequences; roughly a tenth were seen once. The specimen was PBMCs. The receptors derive from a human donor in good health (CMV status not recorded). Some clones in this sample may be carry-over from other donors' samples. The CDR3 runs from the conserved cysteine through the conserved F or W. Fields, in order: D gene, J gene, V gene, clone size, CDR3 DNA, CDR3 protein. D genes are given only for firm matches. Not all rows give a size; the values are once, few, many and, for expanded clones, a class.

TRBD1 TRBJ2-1 TRBV18 many TGTGCCAGCTCACCGGTCCATAATGGTCAGGGGGCGAAGTCCGGTGAGCAGTTCTTC CASSPVHNGQGAKSGEQFF
- TRBJ1-2 TRBV29-1 many TGCAGCGTTGAAGATGGACTGTCCTCTAACTATGGCTACACCTTC CSVEDGLSSNYGYTF
- TRBJ2-6 TRBV18 many TGTGCCAGCACAATGGGAACTGGGGCCAACGTCCTGACTTTC CASTMGTGANVLTF
- TRBJ2-1 TRBV7-2 many TGTGCCAGCAGCTTTTCCGACGGGGGGCCTTACAATGAGCAGTTCTTC CASSFSDGGPYNEQFF
TRBD2 TRBJ2-1 TRBV5-1 many TGCGCCAGCAGCTTGGGGACTAGCGGGGGGGGCTCCTACAATGAGCAGTTCTTC CASSLGTSGGGSYNEQFF
- TRBJ2-7 TRBV5-5 - TGTGCCAGCAGCCGTAAAGGGGCCGAGCAGTACTTC CASSRKGAEQYF
TRBD1 TRBJ2-2 TRBV2 few TGTGCCAGCAGTGGGACAGGGTGGACCGGGGAGCTGTTTTTT CASSGTGWTGELFF
- TRBJ2-2 TRBV5-4 many TGTGCCAGCAGCTGGCTCTCCGGGACAAAGAACACCGGGGAGCTGTTTTTT CASSWLSGTKNTGELFF
TRBD2 TRBJ2-1 TRBV19 many TGTGCCAGTAGTAAGACTAGCGGGGGTCGATACTACAATGAGCAGTTCTTC CASSKTSGGRYYNEQFF
- TRBJ2-7 TRBV2 few TGTGCCATCCAGAGGGTAGGCGGCCACGAGCAGTACTTC CAIQRVGGHEQYF
- TRBJ1-1 TRBV7-9 many TGTGCCAGCAGCTTAGAGAGGGGTGAAGCTTTCTTT CASSLERGEAFF
- TRBJ2-5 TRBV7-2 many TGTGCCAGCAGCCGAGGATATCAAGAGACCCAGTACTTC CASSRGYQETQYF
TRBD1 TRBJ1-3 TRBV12-3/TRBV12-4 many TGTGCCAGCAGTTTAGGAGGGGGGGACAGGACAAGGTTGGACACCATATATTTT CASSLGGGDRTRLDTIYF
- TRBJ1-2 TRBV12-3/TRBV12-4 few TGTGCCAGCAGCCCAGGACAGCCCGAAGGCTACACCTTC CASSPGQPEGYTF
- TRBJ2-5 TRBV7-2 many TGTGCCAGCAGCTTATGGGAGGAAGGGACCCAGTACTTC CASSLWEEGTQYF
TRBD2 TRBJ2-5 TRBV20-1 many TGCAGTGCGCGTTCCCTCGCGGGGGGCCAAAGAGAGACCCAGTACTTC CSARSLAGGQRETQYF
- TRBJ2-1 TRBV12-3/TRBV12-4 - TGTGCCAGCAGGTCAGGGGGGAATTACAATGAGCAGTTCTTC CASRSGGNYNEQFF
- TRBJ1-1 TRBV2 few TGTGCCAGCAGTGTGGAGACAGGGAACACTGAAGCTTTCTTT CASSVETGNTEAFF
- TRBJ2-3 TRBV20-1 - TGCAGTGCTAGCGACACAGATACGCAGTATTTT CSASDTDTQYF
TRBD1 TRBJ2-6 TRBV6-2/TRBV6-3 many TGTGCCAGCAGTATCCCGGGACAGGGGGCTCCCCGCTACTCTGGGGCCAACGTCCTGACTTTC CASSIPGQGAPRYSGANVLTF
TRBD1 TRBJ2-2 TRBV3-1 - TGTGCCAGCAGCCTCCTCCGGTGGACAGGGTTTGAAGCTAGCGCCACCGGGGAGCTGTTTTTT CASSLLRWTGFEASATGELFF
TRBD1 TRBJ1-5 TRBV12-3/TRBV12-4 few TGTGCCAGCAGTTTACGGGGACAGGGGTCGAGTCAGCCCCAGCATTTT CASSLRGQGSSQPQHF
TRBD1 TRBJ2-2 TRBV12-3/TRBV12-4 many TGTGCCAGCAGTCCCACGACAGGGAAGACCGGGGAGCTGTTTTTT CASSPTTGKTGELFF
- TRBJ1-4 TRBV28 many TGTGCCAGCAGTTTTTCAGGACAGCCTGCAACTAATGAAAAACTGTTTTTT CASSFSGQPATNEKLFF
- TRBJ1-2 TRBV29-1 - TGCAGCGTTGAAGACAGGTTATATGGCTACACCTTC CSVEDRLYGYTF
- TRBJ2-5 TRBV28 many TGTGCCAGCAGTCCCTTTACGGTCGGGAAAGAGACCCAGTACTTC CASSPFTVGKETQYF
- TRBJ1-1 TRBV7-9 - TGTGCCAGCAGCTCCCGCCTGGGGCTGACTGAAGCTTTCTTT CASSSRLGLTEAFF
- TRBJ2-4 TRBV20-1 many TGCAGTGCCAGAACAATGGGAGCCAAAAACATTCAGTACTTC CSARTMGAKNIQYF
TRBD1 TRBJ1-5 TRBV20-1 - TGCAGTGCAAAACAGGGGGTTAGTACTCAGCCCCAGCATTTT CSAKQGVSTQPQHF
- TRBJ2-1 TRBV3-1 few TGTGCCAGCAGCGAAGCGGAACTAATAAATGAGCAGTTCTTC CASSEAELINEQFF
- TRBJ1-5 TRBV7-2 many TGTGCCAGCAGCTTAGCGCAAATCGCAACTCGCAATCAGCCCCAGCATTTT CASSLAQIATRNQPQHF
- TRBJ1-5 TRBV2 many TGTGCCAGCAGTGAAGGGCCTCAGCCCCAGCATTTT CASSEGPQPQHF
- TRBJ2-7 TRBV20-1 few TGCAGTGCTAGAGATTCTTCGGGAAACTCCTACGAGCAGTACTTC CSARDSSGNSYEQYF
TRBD1 TRBJ2-1 TRBV6-5 many TGTGCCAGCAGTCCGGTAGGACAGGGGGCGTACAATGAGCAGTTCTTC CASSPVGQGAYNEQFF
- TRBJ1-6 TRBV29-1 many TGCAGCGCCCAATTAGGGGATTCACCCCTCCACTTT CSAQLGDSPLHF
- TRBJ2-5 TRBV6-6 - TGTGCCAGCAGTTACAGGGGGACCCAGTACTTC CASSYRGTQYF
TRBD1 TRBJ2-5 TRBV6-6 few TGTGCCAGCAGTTCCCCCTCGAGGGGGCTGAGAGAGACCCAGTACTTC CASSSPSRGLRETQYF
- TRBJ1-1 TRBV12-3/TRBV12-4 many TGTGCCAGCAGTCTCGGTACAGTCACTGAAGCTTTCTTT CASSLGTVTEAFF
- TRBJ1-3 TRBV5-1 - TGCGCCAGCAGCTCGGGATCATTCTCTGGAAACACCATATATTTT CASSSGSFSGNTIYF
- TRBJ2-3 TRBV7-3 many TGTGCCAGCACCCTTAGAGGGATGGACACAGATACGCAGTATTTT CASTLRGMDTDTQYF
- TRBJ1-5 TRBV7-8 - TGTGCCAGCAGCTTAGAATCGGGACGCAATCAGCCCCAGCATTTT CASSLESGRNQPQHF
- TRBJ2-2 TRBV5-6 many TGTGCCAGCCTACGGGGCTCCGGGGAGCTGTTTTTT CASLRGSGELFF
TRBD1 TRBJ2-2 TRBV7-9 many TGTGCCAGCAGCGGTCCGGGACAGGGACTCACCGGGGAGCTGTTTTTT CASSGPGQGLTGELFF
- TRBJ2-3 TRBV7-2 many TGTGCCAGCAGCCCGCCCCCCACAGATACGCAGTATTTT CASSPPPTDTQYF
- TRBJ1-1 TRBV10-3 many TGTGCCATCAGACCAACCGACGGACGTAATGAAGCTTTCTTT CAIRPTDGRNEAFF
- TRBJ2-1 TRBV20-1 many TGCAGTGCTATACCGGGGGCTCTCTTCCCTCAGTTCTTC CSAIPGALFPQFF